This T cell receptor (beta chain) was identified during a study of blood T cells in healthy people across ages. The CDR3 extends over 15 amino acids. V dropped 3 bases and J dropped 9; count of bases not matched to a gene: 8. Sample-barcoded 5' priming and a J-beta primer mix drove a second PCR of roughly 6 to 12 cycles. MiXCR was run by TCRdb on the 5' RACE reads, yielding one entry per CDR3 protein. The data hold some 1,000,000 distinct CDR3 sequences, with under 30% observed a single time. The sample also formed part of further work on T cells of mothers and their children. That paper states: For unrelated pairs as for related ones, thymic selection shapes TCR recombination output similarly.

V gene TRBV12-3 or TRBV12-4 combines with J gene TRBJ2-1; 10 positions agree with TRBD2. The sample taken for sequencing was blood. This sequence originates from a girl aged 2-10 years in good health. CDR3 sequence (DNA): TGTGCCAGCAGTTTTCGGAGCGGGAGGGCCAGTGAGCAGTTCTTC. This sequence encodes CASSFRSGRASEQFF.